The clone carrying this T cell receptor (beta chain) came up once. The sample comes from a study of blood T cell repertoires in COVID-19. Study information: Sites in the United States, Italy and Spain provided acute and convalescent COVID-19 samples. T cells, B-cell-depleted T cells, or PBMCs provided the cDNA or gDNA that served as material.

Trimming shortened V by 4 bases and J by 0 bases, and 11 bases separated the two germline ends. The CDR3 is 16 residues long. The germline V gene has CDR1 SGHNT and CDR2 YYREEE (reference sequence). Original processing methods: Using reference gene primer amplification, nucleated cell counts were estimated. The table came from immunoSEQ multiplex PCR; TCRdb's copy has only in-frame clones and leaves some out. V, J and clone size are those of that table, while D and trimming were read from the DNA. The table records a few hundred thousand clones, about 85% of them present only once. V and J are TRBV5-4 and TRBJ2-6; D may be TRBD2 (6 bases). Material: peripheral blood. This sequence was found in a woman aged 18 to 35 with acute or convalescent COVID-19. The CDR3 region is CASSVDGSSGANVLTF. For the CDR3, the DNA is TGTGCCAGCAGCGTGGACGGGAGCTCTGGGGCCAACGTCCTGACTTTC. Supplemented by reference TRBV5-4 and TRBJ2-6, the full variable domain reads ETGVTQSPTHLIKTRGQQVTLRCSSQSGHNTVSWYQQALGQGPQFIFQYYREEENGRGNFPPRFSGLQFPNYSSELNVNALELDDSALYLCASSVDGSSGANVLTFGAGSRLTVL.